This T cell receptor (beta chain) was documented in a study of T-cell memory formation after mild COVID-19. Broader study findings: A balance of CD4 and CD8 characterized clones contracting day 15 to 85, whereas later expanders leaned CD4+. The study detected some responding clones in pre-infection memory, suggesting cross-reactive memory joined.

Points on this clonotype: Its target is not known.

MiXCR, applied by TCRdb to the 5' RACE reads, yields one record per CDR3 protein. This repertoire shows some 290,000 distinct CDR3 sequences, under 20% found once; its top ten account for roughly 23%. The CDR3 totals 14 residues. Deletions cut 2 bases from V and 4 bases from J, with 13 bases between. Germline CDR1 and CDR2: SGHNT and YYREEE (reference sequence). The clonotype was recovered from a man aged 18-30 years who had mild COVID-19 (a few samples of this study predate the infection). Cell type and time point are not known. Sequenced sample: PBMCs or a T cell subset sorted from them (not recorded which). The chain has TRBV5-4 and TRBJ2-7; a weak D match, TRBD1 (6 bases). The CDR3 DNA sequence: TGTGCCAGCAGCTTCGTCGGGACACCATACGAGCAGTACTTC. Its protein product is CASSFVGTPYEQYF.